This TCR beta chain originates from a study of breast tumors, draining lymph nodes, adjacent tissues. TCRdb independently ran MiXCR on the multiplex PCR reads; one entry per CDR3 protein. Of about 130,000 distinct CDR3 sequences in the sample, nearly 20% were seen once. The CDR3 extends over 15 amino acids. V shed 7 bases and J shed 2 bases, with 16 bases lying between them. Germline CDR1 LNHDA, CDR2 SQIVND (reference sequence). Axillary draining lymph nodes of breast cancer patients supplied the node samples. At least ten counts were recorded for this clonotype. The sequenced sample was axillary lymph node tissue. The source is a female donor with breast cancer. Some clones in this sample may be carry-over from other donors' samples. The gene calls are TRBV19 and TRBJ2-3; D tentatively reads TRBD1 or TRBD2 (5 bases each). The CDR3 nucleotides read TGTGCCAGTAAGCAGGGACCTTCTACCACAGATACGCAGTATTTT. Translated: CASKQGPSTTDTQYF.